A selection of T cell receptor beta chains follows, all from one sample in a study of shared clonotypes between healthy human individuals. Assay used: immunoSEQ multiplex PCR; TCRdb lists only in-frame clones, some missing. The sample holds 950,000 to 1,200,000 clones; around three quarters are singletons and the top ten take over 0.8%. Source material: memory CD4+ T cells from PBMCs. The source of these receptors is a young man in good health. Some clones in this sample may be carry-over from other donors' samples. Each CDR3 is given with its conserved first and last residue. A D gene is named only where the DNA matches it firmly. Size is omitted from some rows. Given values are once, few, many or a class for expanded clones.

>-|TRBV28|TRBJ2-7|-
TGTGCCAGCAGTTTTCCCCGGGGCGAGCAGTACTTC
CASSFPRGEQYF
>-|TRBV7-9|TRBJ1-2|-
TGTGCCGCCCGGGGGGGGCCCAGCTATGGCTACACCTTC
CAARGGPSYGYTF
>few|TRBV19|TRBJ2-7|-
TGTGCCAGTAGTCCACGTGCGGGGGCGAGCTCCTACGAGCAGTACTTC
CASSPRAGASSYEQYF
>-|TRBV7-9|TRBJ1-3|-
TGTGCCAGCAGCGGAAGGGGTGCTGGAAACACCATATATTTT
CASSGRGAGNTIYF
>-|TRBV4-3|TRBJ2-2|-
TGCGCCAGCAGCCAAGATGGTGGGGTCAGGACCGGGGAGCTGTTTTTT
CASSQDGGVRTGELFF
>-|TRBV9|TRBJ2-2|-
TGTGCCAGCTCACCCTCCAGGACCGGGGAGCTGTTTTTT
CASSPSRTGELFF
>-|TRBV27|TRBJ1-3|-
TGTGCCAGCCACCGGGGACGGACCTCTGGAAACACCATATATTTT
CASHRGRTSGNTIYF
>-|TRBV28|TRBJ1-5|-
TGTGCCAGCAGTTTATTAGATCAGCCCCAGCATTTT
CASSLLDQPQHF
>-|TRBV4-1|TRBJ2-2|-
TGCGCCAGCAGCCAAAGCCCAGCCGCTGCCGGGGAGCTGTTTTTT
CASSQSPAAAGELFF
>-|TRBV5-1|TRBJ2-1|TRBD2
TGCGCCAGCAGCGTAGCGGGAGCCCACTACAATGAGCAGTTCTTC
CASSVAGAHYNEQFF
>-|TRBV18|TRBJ2-5|TRBD2
TGTGCCAGCTCACCGACTAGCAGACAAGAGACCCAGTACTTC
CASSPTSRQETQYF
>-|TRBV7-3|TRBJ2-3|-
TGTGCCAGCAGCTTAAATAGTGGGACGGTCACAGATACGCAGTATTTT
CASSLNSGTVTDTQYF
>few|TRBV2|TRBJ2-5|TRBD2
TGTGCCAGCAGTCGGACTAGCGGGCACCAAGAGACCCAGTACTTC
CASSRTSGHQETQYF
>-|TRBV2|TRBJ2-2|TRBD2
TGTGCCAGCATCGTCAGGGTGCTGGGAGGGGGGGAGCTGTTTTTT
CASIVRVLGGGELFF
>-|TRBV28|TRBJ1-1|-
TGTGCCAGCAGTTTCCCGGGGGCTATGAACACTGAAGCTTTCTTT
CASSFPGAMNTEAFF
>-|TRBV7-2|TRBJ1-4|TRBD1
TGTGCCAGCAGCTTGGACAGGGGTGATGAAAAACTGTTTTTT
CASSLDRGDEKLFF
>-|TRBV4-1|TRBJ2-2|-
TGCGCCAGCAGCCAATCTCAACTCACGAACACCGGGGAGCTGTTTTTT
CASSQSQLTNTGELFF
>-|TRBV5-1|TRBJ1-1|TRBD1
TGCGCCAGCAGACCGACAGGGGCCCCTACCACTGAAGCTTTCTTT
CASRPTGAPTTEAFF
>-|TRBV6-5|TRBJ1-5|-
TGTGCCAGCAGACCCTTGGCGGGCAGCAATCAGCCCCAGCATTTT
CASRPLAGSNQPQHF
>-|TRBV5-8|TRBJ1-5|TRBD1
TGTGCCAGCAGCGCCCGGACAGGGTATCAGCCCCAGCATTTT
CASSARTGYQPQHF
>-|TRBV7-8|TRBJ2-7|-
TGTGCCAGCAGGGGGGCCAGTCGCGGACGCGAGCAGTACTTC
CASRGASRGREQYF
>-|TRBV11-3|TRBJ2-1|TRBD1
TGTGCCAGCAGCCGGACAGGGAACGAGCAGTTCTTC
CASSRTGNEQFF
>-|TRBV18|TRBJ2-5|TRBD1
TGTGCCAGCTCACCACCTCAGGGGGCGAAGGATTGGTGGGAGTCGCGAGACAAAGAGACCCAGTACTTC
CASSPPQGAKDWWESRDKETQYF
>-|TRBV18|TRBJ1-2|-
TGTGCCAGCTCACCAGTTGGCGCCACTAACTATGGCTACACCTTC
CASSPVGATNYGYTF
>-|TRBV7-9|TRBJ1-4|TRBD1
TGTGCCAGCAGTTCGGACAGGGACTTTGAAAAACTGTTTTTT
CASSSDRDFEKLFF
>-|TRBV19|TRBJ1-3|-
TGTGCCAGCGCCCGGCCAGGCTCTGGAAACACCATATATTTT
CASARPGSGNTIYF